This T cell receptor beta chain derives from a study of blood T cell repertoires in COVID-19. In the source study's methods: Reference gene primer amplification gave estimated nucleated cell counts. The protocol was immunoSEQ multiplex PCR, while the TCRdb copy is restricted to in-frame clones and leaves out a portion. V, J and clone size are taken as reported in that table, and D and trimming were inferred from the DNA itself. The repertoire has 200,000 or so clones, around 81% of them found once; the top ten carry 7.5%. This study enrolled people aged roughly 18 to 90 from under 25 US geographic areas. Participants' reported clinical history set cohort assignment. Recovered participants had two consecutive negative NP/OP PCR tests, healthcare professional clearance, or symptom resolution. The V end was cut by 2 bases, the J end by 6 bases, with 19 bases between. Germline V gives CDR1 MDHEN, CDR2 SYDVKM. CDR3 length: 16 residues.

The receptor comes from a man between 35 and 55 years old who had recovered from COVID-19. Sequenced material: PBMCs or T cells enriched from blood (not recorded which). This chain uses TRBV28 with TRBJ1-1, with D tentatively TRBD1 (6 bases). For the CDR3, the DNA is TGTGCCAGCAGTTTAGGATGGGGAGGGGGTCAGGCTGAAGCTTTCTTT. This sequence encodes CASSLGWGGGQAEAFF.